This TCR beta chain came from a study of CXCR3-negative and CXCR3-positive naive CD8 T cells. General study results and limits: Whereas memory cells differed, naive CXCR3-negative and CXCR3-positive cells shared similar TRBV-TRBJ usage. After cryopreservation, expression of CXCR3 was partially reduced, and most assays were run with fresh PBMCs. Diversity proved comparably high across both naive subsets and much lower in memory CD8+ cells.

The CDR3 has 14 residues. The germline CDR1 and CDR2 sequences are MNHEY and SVGAGI. About this clonotype: Antigen specificity is unknown.

The authors prepared UMI-labeled TRB cDNA libraries by 5' RACE. TCRdb reprocessed the 5' RACE reads and reports one entry per CDR3 protein, with no DNA. Recorded here are tens of thousands of distinct CDR3 sequences; the top ten clones represent around 0.99%. The sequenced material came from naive CXCR3- CD8+ T cells from blood. Regarding subset: CD45RO-CCR7+CD27+CD95- naive CD8+ T cells lacking CXCR3 (TNR3-). This clonotype was sampled from a human donor in good health. Some clones in this sample may be carry-over from other donors' samples. The chain carries TRBV6-5 and TRBJ2-1. The CDR3 sequence is CASTYSTYYNEQFF.